The sequence of this T cell receptor (beta chain) was determined in a study of vaccination effects on CD4 cells after COVID-19. Antigen-specific CD4+ T cells were first expanded with viral peptide pools by the ViraFEST assay and only then sequenced. Following 10 days of culture, CD4+ T cells were isolated. The individual was infected with SARS-CoV-2 between March and December 2020, as confirmed by PCR. Half-medium exchanges with IL-2 medium took place on days 3 and 7. Measured with immunoSEQ multiplex PCR; TCRdb has only the in-frame clones, and not every one. The sample records tens of thousands of clones, around 75% being singletons. The CDR3 covers 13 residues. CDR1 is SEHNR and CDR2 is FQNEAQ in the germline V gene (reference sequence). V lost 1 base and J lost 5, with 8 bases in between. Study-wide results and caveats: At late timepoints after vaccination, vaccine- and infection-induced clones shrank markedly. Sampling in the study covered few convalescent patients and included no early post-infection timepoints.

In this sample, this clone is medium-sized. Its antigen remains unidentified. The TCR sequence derives from a human donor who had a prior SARS-CoV-2 infection. The V gene is TRBV7-9, the J gene TRBJ1-1; D unresolved. Sequences were derived from CD4+ T cells from PBMCs cultured with a peptide pool, sampled before COVID-19 vaccination. CDR3: CASSLVAPTEAFF. The CDR3 DNA is TGTGCCAGCAGCTTAGTTGCCCCGACTGAAGCTTTCTTT.